The rows below give T cell receptor beta chains drawn from one sample of a study of T cell responses to AZD1222 COVID-19 vaccine. The repertoire was sequenced with immunoSEQ multiplex PCR; TCRdb's copy has only in-frame clones and lacks some. Counted here are some 130,000 clones, roughly nine tenths occurring once; the ten biggest clones make up 5.5% to 7%. Sequences were derived from peripheral blood, sampled on day 0 of AZD1222 vaccination. The origin of the receptors is an adult in good health. CDR3s include the opening cysteine and the closing phenylalanine or tryptophan. D genes are given only for firm matches. Size is omitted from some rows. Given values are once, few, many or a class for expanded clones.

13	NA	TRBV10-1	NA	TRBJ1-1	CASSESGVNEAFF	TGCGCCAGCAGTGAGAGTGGGGTAAATGAAGCTTTCTTT
16	NA	TRBV14	TRBD1	TRBJ1-1	CASSHGGQGRPTEAFF	TGTGCCAGCAGCCATGGGGGACAGGGGCGTCCCACTGAAGCTTTCTTT
14	NA	TRBV4-3	NA	TRBJ2-7	CASSPGTARDEQYF	TGCGCCAGCAGCCCCGGGACCGCGAGAGACGAGCAGTACTTC
15	NA	TRBV10-3	TRBD1	TRBJ2-7	CAIRTPGTVSYEQYF	TGTGCCATCAGGACCCCCGGGACAGTCTCCTACGAGCAGTACTTC
12	NA	TRBV6-5	NA	TRBJ1-5	CASQVGDQPQHF	TGTGCCAGCCAAGTCGGGGATCAGCCCCAGCATTTT
15	once	TRBV7-9	NA	TRBJ1-6	CASSLAGTYNSPLHF	TGTGCCAGCAGCTTAGCAGGAACCTATAATTCACCCCTCCACTTT
13	NA	TRBV5-6	NA	TRBJ2-5	CASSISVQEAQYF	TGTGCCAGCAGCATCAGCGTCCAAGAGGCCCAGTACTTC
14	few	TRBV6-1	NA	TRBJ1-6	CASSERRGDSPLHF	TGTGCCAGCAGTGAACGGAGGGGTGATTCACCCCTCCACTTT
14	NA	TRBV24-1	TRBD2	TRBJ2-7	CATCSGGLSYEQYF	TGTGCCACCTGTAGCGGGGGCCTCTCCTACGAGCAGTACTTC
17	NA	TRBV4-3	NA	TRBJ1-6	CASSPSEGSTLNSPLHF	TGCGCCAGCAGCCCGAGCGAGGGGAGCACCCTTAATTCACCCCTCCACTTT
15	NA	TRBV27	TRBD1	TRBJ1-4	CASSSRDRGFEKLFF	TGTGCCAGCAGTTCCCGGGACAGGGGCTTTGAAAAACTGTTTTTT
14	NA	TRBV2	NA	TRBJ1-2	CASSGTAANYGYTF	TGTGCCAGCAGTGGGACAGCGGCTAACTATGGCTACACCTTC
14	NA	TRBV10-3	NA	TRBJ1-1	CAISGVGVNTEAFF	TGTGCCATCAGTGGGGTGGGGGTGAACACTGAAGCTTTCTTT
13	NA	TRBV12-5	NA	TRBJ2-3	CASGLGNWDTQYF	TGTGCTAGTGGTTTGGGGAATTGGGATACGCAGTATTTT
18	once	TRBV10-1	NA	TRBJ1-5	CASSDRVISQLSHQPQHF	TGCGCCAGCAGTGATCGGGTGATTTCCCAACTTTCCCATCAGCCCCAGCATTTT
14	once	TRBV5-1	TRBD2	TRBJ2-1	CASSQGTSGEEQFF	TGCGCCAGCAGCCAAGGGACTAGCGGGGAGGAGCAGTTCTTC
13	NA	TRBV27	NA	TRBJ1-2	CASSPAGDYGYTF	TGTGCCAGCAGTCCCGCCGGGGACTATGGCTACACCTTC
13	few	TRBV3-1/TRBV3-2	NA	TRBJ1-2	CASSQERVWGYTF	TGTGCCAGCAGCCAAGAAAGGGTTTGGGGCTACACCTTC
11	NA	TRBV2	NA	TRBJ2-7	CASQTGNEQYF	TGTGCCAGCCAGACTGGGAACGAGCAGTACTTC
17	NA	TRBV9	NA	TRBJ1-2	CASSFGRVPQSNYGYTF	TGTGCCAGCAGCTTTGGGAGGGTGCCTCAGTCTAACTATGGCTACACCTTC
16	NA	TRBV6-1	NA	TRBJ1-1	CASSVTTGGLNTEAFF	TGTGCCAGCAGTGTCACGACAGGCGGTTTGAACACTGAAGCTTTCTTT
12	NA	TRBV6-5	NA	TRBJ1-1	CASSPRGSEAFF	TGTGCCAGCAGCCCCAGAGGCTCTGAAGCTTTCTTT